This entry lists 8 T cell receptor beta chains sequenced from one sample in a study of OX40 agonist ivuxolimab in advanced cancers. Produced via immunoSEQ multiplex PCR; TCRdb's table is partial and in-frame only. The sample records tens of thousands of clones, about 88% being singletons. The sequences come from CD4+ or CD8+ T cells sorted from blood, collected in a trial of the OX40 agonist ivuxolimab. The receptor source for this set is an adult with an advanced solid tumor such as melanoma, head and neck, liver or kidney cancer.

In its sample, this clone was seen a few times. The rearrangement uses TRBV2 and TRBJ2-1; 12 bases are a match to TRBD2. The CDR3 is 15 residues long. Germline V gives CDR1 SNHLY, CDR2 FYNNEI. V was pared by 5 bases and J by 2 bases, with 1 base of the junction left unmatched. CDR3 bases: TGTGCCAGCAGTTGGACTAGCGGGACCTACAATGAGCAGTTCTTC. Protein sequence: CASSWTSGTYNEQFF.

The chain has TRBV27 and TRBJ2-3; 8 bases agree with TRBD2. The V gene's germline CDR1 is MNHEY and CDR2 SMNVEV (reference sequence). After removal of 2 bases from V and 7 bases from J, the junction contained 8 bases not matched to a gene. This CDR3 is built from 15 residues. CDR3 DNA: TGTGCCAGCAGTTTAGGTGGTGCGGGAGGAAATACGCAGTATTTT. Protein: CASSLGGAGGNTQYF.

The gene calls are TRBV28 and TRBJ2-3; D possibly corresponds to TRBD1 (5 bases). In germline, CDR1 is MDHEN, CDR2 SYDVKM. Trimming took off 6 bases at V and 2 bases at J, with 12 bases between the two ends. This CDR3 contains 14 residues. The CDR3 DNA follows: TGTGCCAGCAGCCCCCAGGGAATCACAGATACGCAGTATTTT. Amino acid sequence: CASSPQGITDTQYF. The entire variable domain, with the rest obtained from reference TRBV28 and TRBJ2-3, is as follows: DVKVTQSSRYLVKRTGEKVFLECVQDMDHENMFWYRQDPGLGLRLIYFSYDVKMKEKGDIPEGYSVSREKKERFSLILESASTNQTSMYLCASSPQGITDTQYFGPGTRLTVL.

This clone was seen a handful of times. Written as DNA, the CDR3 is TGTGCCGCGGCCAGGCGGGATCCCTACGAGCAGTACTTC. It specifies CAAARRDPYEQYF. The chain couples TRBV28 to TRBJ2-7; possible D gene TRBD2, 6 bases. Trimming shortened V by 11 bases and J by 2 bases, and 16 bases separated the two germline ends. This CDR3 spans 13 amino acids. Germline loops: CDR1 MDHEN, CDR2 SYDVKM.

The gene calls are TRBV7-8 and TRBJ2-1; D tentatively fits TRBD1 or TRBD2 (5 bases each). Germline V gene sequence: CDR1 SGHVS, CDR2 FQNEAQ. CDR3 length: 18 residues. V was shortened by 4 bases and J by 1 base, with 20 bases between the two germline ends. The CDR3 is CASSSPFGGLSSYNEQFF. The CDR3 DNA sequence: TGTGCCAGCAGCTCGCCATTTGGGGGATTAAGTTCCTACAATGAGCAGTTCTTC.

The chain has TRBV5-1 and TRBJ1-1; D is unclear. The CDR3 sequence is 14 residues long. CDR1 is SGHRS, CDR2 YFSETQ, per germline. V was cut by 0 bases and J by 4 bases, with 10 bases left in between. For the CDR3, the DNA is TGCGCCAGCAGCTTGGGCCCACAGTCCACTGAAGCTTTCTTT. Its translation is CASSLGPQSTEAFF.

The chain joins TRBV14 to TRBJ2-1; 12 bases are a match to TRBD2. J gave up 2 bases and V 3 bases, and 5 bases lay outside the gene matches. In germline, CDR1 is SGHDN, CDR2 FVKESK. The CDR3 totals 17 residues. CDR3 sequence: CASSQLLAGGTYNEQFF. In DNA form, the CDR3 reads TGTGCCAGCAGCCAGCTACTAGCGGGAGGCACCTACAATGAGCAGTTCTTC.

This chain connects TRBV7-8 to TRBJ2-5, with D tentatively TRBD1 (6 bases). There are 13 residues in the CDR3. CDR1 is SGHVS and CDR2 is FQNEAQ in the germline V gene. The V and J ends lost 5 bases and 5 bases respectively, with 12 bases between them. CDR3 DNA sequence: TGTGCCAGCAGCCGGACAGCTAGGGAGACCCAGTACTTC. Its protein is CASSRTARETQYF.